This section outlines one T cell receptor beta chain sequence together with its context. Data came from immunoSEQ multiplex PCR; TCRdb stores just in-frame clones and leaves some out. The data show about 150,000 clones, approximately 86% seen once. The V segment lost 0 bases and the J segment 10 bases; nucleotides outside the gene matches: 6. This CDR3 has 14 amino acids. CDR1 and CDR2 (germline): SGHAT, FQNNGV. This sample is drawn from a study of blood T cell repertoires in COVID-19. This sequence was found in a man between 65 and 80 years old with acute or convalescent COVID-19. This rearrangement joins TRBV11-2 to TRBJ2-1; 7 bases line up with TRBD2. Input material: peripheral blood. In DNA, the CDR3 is TGTGCCAGCAGCTTAGACCGACTAGCCGGGGAGCAGTTCTTC. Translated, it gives CASSLDRLAGEQFF.